Listed here are 23 T cell receptor beta chains from one sample, sequenced in a study of cytomegalovirus exposure and HLA in healthy donors. Primers for the PCR totalled 60 Vbeta and 13 Jbeta. Measured with immunoSEQ multiplex PCR; TCRdb has only the in-frame clones, and not every one. Seen here are fewer than 200,000 clones, over 65% observed once, and the top ten hold about 2.9%. The source material was PBMCs. The receptors stem from a middle-aged woman in good health and CMV-seropositive.

The rearrangement joins TRBV27 to TRBJ1-6; weak D call: TRBD1 (6 bases). CDR3 length: 16 residues. CDR1 is MNHEY, CDR2 SMNVEV, per germline (reference sequence). The V gene lost 5 bases and the J gene lost 2 bases, with 13 bases spanning the gap. The CDR3 is CASSPTGQPYNSPLHF. CDR3 bases: TGTGCCAGCAGTCCGACCGGACAGCCCTATAATTCACCCCTCCACTTT.

In DNA, the CDR3 is TGTGCCAGTTCCCGGGGAGAACAAGAGACCCAGTACTTC. It encodes CASSRGEQETQYF. The gene calls are TRBV18 and TRBJ2-5; D may be TRBD2 (5 bases). The CDR3 covers 13 residues. Per germline, CDR1 KGHSH and CDR2 LQKENI. The V end lost 9 bases, the J end lost 2 bases, and 13 bases lay between the germline ends.

V usage is TRBV6-6 and J usage is TRBJ1-2; 9 positions match TRBD1. The germline gives CDR1 MNHNY, CDR2 SVGAGI (reference sequence). The CDR3 extends over 14 amino acids. The V segment lost 4 bases and the J segment 5 bases; nucleotides outside the gene matches: 5. The CDR3 DNA is TGTGCCAGCAGTTTACGGGACAGGGTATATGGCTACACCTTC. Translated: CASSLRDRVYGYTF.

This chain uses TRBV6-1 with TRBJ2-1; 14 bases map to TRBD2. Germline V lookup: CDR1 MNHNS, CDR2 SASEGT. Trimming at V came to 2 bases and at J to 12 bases, leaving 12 bases not matched to a gene. The CDR3 consists of 17 residues. For the CDR3, the DNA is TGTGCCAGCAGTGAAAACGTGGGACTAGCGGGAGTACAGCGGCAGTTCTTC. Its protein product is CASSENVGLAGVQRQFF.

This clone was detected once. The rearrangement links TRBV7-9 to TRBJ2-7, with TRBD1 matching 8 bases. CDR1 is SEHNR, CDR2 FQNEAQ, per germline (reference sequence). Losses at the gene ends were 5 bases for V and 5 bases for J; bases not matched to a gene: 11. This CDR3 has 15 residues. Here the CDR3 DNA reads TGTGCCAGCAGCCCTACAGGGGGAGCTTTCCACGAGCAGTACTTC. It codes for CASSPTGGAFHEQYF.

The rearrangement joins TRBV10-3 to TRBJ2-7; 7 nucleotides match TRBD1. CDR1 and CDR2 (germline): ENHRY, SYGVKD. This CDR3 has 14 residues. V lost 8 bases and J lost 2; bases outside the gene matches: 9. CDR3 sequence (DNA): TGTGCCATCGCTAAGACAGGGATCACCTACGAGCAGTACTTC. Translated: CAIAKTGITYEQYF.

V and J are TRBV5-1 and TRBJ2-5; 8 bases are a match to TRBD1. The CDR3 is made up of 16 amino acids. Trimming took 4 bases from V and 2 from J; bases not matched to a gene: 10. Germline assignment: CDR1 SGHRS and CDR2 YFSETQ. The CDR3 region has the DNA TGCGCCAGCAGCCACACCAGGACAGGGATTCAAGAGACCCAGTACTTC. Its translation: CASSHTRTGIQETQYF.

V and J are TRBV5-4 and TRBJ2-2; 9 nucleotides align to TRBD1. The length of the CDR3 is 16 residues. Germline V gene lookup returns CDR1 SGHNT and CDR2 YYREEE (reference sequence). Trimming cost V 4 bases and J 5 bases; bases outside gene matches: 9. The CDR3 DNA is TGTGCCAGCAGCAGACGACAGGGGGTAGATACCGGGGAGCTGTTTTTT. Translation gives CASSRRQGVDTGELFF.

The rearrangement joins TRBV5-6 to TRBJ1-5; TRBD1 aligns across 8 bases. The V gene's germline CDR1 is SGHDT and CDR2 YYEEEE. The CDR3 covers 15 residues. The V gene end was trimmed by 4 bases and the J gene end by 6 bases; junction bases not matched to a gene: 9. Here the CDR3 reads CASSRRTGGLQPQHF. The CDR3 coding sequence is TGTGCCAGCAGCCGGCGTACAGGGGGGCTTCAGCCCCAGCATTTT.

This chain uses TRBV4-3 with TRBJ2-5; 7 positions agree with TRBD2. The CDR3 sequence is 15 residues long. Trimming cost V 1 base and J 0 bases; bases outside gene matches: 2. The germline gives CDR1 LGHNA, CDR2 YSLEER. The CDR3 sequence: CASSQGGTNQETQYF. The CDR3 DNA is TGCGCCAGCAGCCAAGGGGGGACTAACCAAGAGACCCAGTACTTC.

V usage is TRBV2 and J usage is TRBJ2-1; TRBD1 matches at 8 bases. V shed 7 bases and J 2 bases; nucleotides not matched to a gene: 7. CDR1 and CDR2 from the germline V gene are SNHLY and FYNNEI. The CDR3 has 15 residues. The chain's CDR3 is CASIQDRVTYNEQFF. CDR3 in DNA: TGTGCCAGCATCCAGGACAGGGTCACCTACAATGAGCAGTTCTTC. The complete variable domain, with remaining parts taken from reference TRBV2 and TRBJ2-1, reads EPEVTQTPSHQVTQMGQEVILRCVPISNHLYFYWYRQILGQKVEFLVSFYNNEISEKSEIFDDQFSVERPDGSNFTLKIRSTKLEDSAMYFCASIQDRVTYNEQFFGPGTRLTVL.

This clone was seen a few times. In nucleotides, the CDR3 is TGTGCCAGCAGCCTTGATCCAGGGTACTCCTACGAGCAGTACTTC. Translated, it gives CASSLDPGYSYEQYF. This rearrangement joins TRBV14 to TRBJ2-7; D might be TRBD1 (5 bases). This CDR3 is 15 amino acids long. V was cut by 4 bases and J by 0 bases, with 13 bases left in between. Germline assignment: CDR1 SGHDN and CDR2 FVKESK.

The chain combines TRBV28 with TRBJ1-2, with D possibly being TRBD1 (5 bases). The CDR3 covers 15 residues. CDR1 is MDHEN and CDR2 is SYDVKM in the germline V gene. V lost 5 bases and J lost 3, with 16 bases in between. CDR3: CASSHRDPGDYGYTF. As DNA, the CDR3 is TGTGCCAGCAGTCACCGGGACCCGGGAGACTATGGCTACACCTTC.

This clone was seen more than once but under ten times. Compared with germline, one end of the junction differs, possibly owing to a read error. The chain uses TRBV9 and TRBJ1-6, with D hard to call. Germline loops: CDR1 SGDLS, CDR2 YYNGEE. The CDR3 loop spans 13 amino acids. CDR3 in amino acids: CASSVAGNSPLNF. The CDR3 DNA reads as TGTGCCAGCAGCGTCGCCGGGAATTCACCCCTCAACTTT.

A single count supports this clone. The chain uses TRBV2 and TRBJ2-5; possible D gene TRBD2, 5 bases. The J call could be wrong; TRBJ2-7 is a better fit for the DNA end. This CDR3 is built from 16 residues. CDR1 and CDR2 from the germline V gene are SNHLY and FYNNEI. Written as DNA, the CDR3 is TGTGCCAGCAGTGAAGGCGGACTCGGTGATGGGTACGAGCAGTACTTC. Translated, it gives CASSEGGLGDGYEQYF.

The rearrangement uses TRBV6-6 and TRBJ1-2; D is ambiguous. V was trimmed by 0 bases and J by 1 base, leaving 3 bases between them. CDR1 is MNHNY and CDR2 is SVGAGI in the germline V gene (reference sequence). This CDR3 is built from 13 residues. The CDR3 DNA reads TGTGCCAGCAGTTACTCGTATAACTATGGCTACACCTTC. Translating gives CASSYSYNYGYTF.

The V and J genes are TRBV9 and TRBJ1-2, with TRBD1 identical over 8 bases. CDR1 and CDR2 from the germline V gene are SGDLS and YYNGEE. The CDR3 spans 14 residues. The junction had 5 bases not matched to a gene; V was cut back by 3 bases and J by 4 bases. CDR3 residues: CASSADRGSYGYTF. As DNA, the CDR3 is TGTGCCAGCAGCGCAGACAGGGGCTCCTATGGCTACACCTTC. The variable domain in full, with the rest retrieved from reference TRBV9 and TRBJ1-2, is DSGVTQTPKHLITATGQRVTLRCSPRSGDLSVYWYQQSLDQGLQFLIQYYNGEERAKGNILERFSAQQFPDLHSELNLSSLELGDSALYFCASSADRGSYGYTFGSGTRLTVV.

This chain joins TRBV28 and TRBJ2-1; 9 bases fit TRBD2. Trimming cost V 5 bases and J 2 bases; bases outside gene matches: 1. This CDR3 spans 14 amino acids. The V gene's germline CDR1 is MDHEN and CDR2 SYDVKM. The CDR3 nucleotides are TGTGCCAGCAGTACTAGCGGGCCCTACAATGAGCAGTTCTTC. Amino acids: CASSTSGPYNEQFF.

With respect to this clone: The sample holds other DNA sequences that translate to the same CDR3. This chain links TRBV7-2 with TRBJ1-1, with D uncertain. The CDR3 is 13 residues long. From germline, CDR1 is SGHTA and CDR2 FQGNSA. V lost 2 bases and J lost 1, with 5 bases in between. CDR3 amino acids: CASSLRGNTEAFF. The CDR3, as DNA: TGTGCCAGCAGCTTACGGGGGAACACTGAAGCTTTCTTT.

The chain employs TRBV7-9 and TRBJ2-7; TRBD1 aligns across 7 bases. The CDR3 is 15 residues long. The germline V gene has CDR1 SEHNR and CDR2 FQNEAQ (reference sequence). The V gene end was trimmed by 5 bases and the J gene end by 5 bases; junction bases not matched to a gene: 12. The CDR3 sequence is CASSRTGREQNEQYF. CDR3 DNA sequence: TGTGCCAGCAGCCGGACAGGTAGGGAGCAGAACGAGCAGTACTTC. Drawing the rest from reference TRBV7-9 and TRBJ2-7, the complete variable domain is DTGVSQNPRHKITKRGQNVTFRCDPISEHNRLYWYRQTLGQGPEFLTYFQNEAQLEKSRLLSDRFSAERPKGSFSTLEIQRTEQGDSAMYLCASSRTGREQNEQYFGPGTRLTVT.

The rearrangement links TRBV15 to TRBJ2-5; the match to TRBD2 covers 9 bases. The trim removed 1 base at V and 5 bases at J, leaving 8 bases unmatched. CDR3 length equals 16 residues. Germline CDR1 and CDR2: LNHNV and YYDKDF (reference sequence). The CDR3 nucleotides read TGTGCCACCAGCAGAGCCGAGGGGACTAGCAGGGAGACCCAGTACTTC. Translating it yields CATSRAEGTSRETQYF.

The chain employs TRBV13 and TRBJ1-2; D ambiguous. The length of the CDR3 is 15 residues. Trimming cost V 4 bases and J 4 bases, with 16 bases left between them. Per the germline V gene, CDR1 is PRHDT and CDR2 is FYEKMQ (reference sequence). CDR3 DNA sequence: TGTGCCAGCAGCTCAGGCCAAGGTCTAGGCTATGGCTACACCTTC. Protein: CASSSGQGLGYGYTF.

CDR3 sequence reads: CASGPEVNTEAFF. CDR3 DNA: TGTGCTAGTGGTCCTGAGGTAAACACTGAAGCTTTCTTT. The chain carries TRBV12-5 and TRBJ1-1; D is unclear. Germline-derived CDR1 and CDR2 are LGHNT and FRNRAP. Trimming cost V 5 bases and J 2 bases, with 9 bases left between them. The CDR3 has 13 residues.